The rows below give T cell receptor beta chains drawn from one sample of a study of T-cell memory formation after mild COVID-19. TCRdb re-analysed the 5' RACE reads in MiXCR, keeping a single row per CDR3 protein. Seen here are 350,000 to 500,000 distinct CDR3 sequences, over 15% observed once, and the top ten hold 20% to 25%. The sample was PBMCs or a T cell subset sorted from them (not recorded which). These receptors were collected from a man aged 18 to 30 who had mild COVID-19 (a few samples of this study predate the infection). Cell type and time point are not known. CDR3s include the opening cysteine and the closing phenylalanine or tryptophan. D genes are given only for firm matches. Expanded clones get a size class; other rows say once, few or many, or leave the size out.

clone size	V gene	J gene	D gene	CDR3 length	CDR3 protein	CDR3 DNA
once	TRBV10-3	TRBJ2-7	TRBD2	15	CAISKQLAGQDEQYF	TGTGCCATCAGTAAGCAACTAGCGGGTCAGGACGAGCAGTACTTC
NA	TRBV6-2/TRBV6-3	TRBJ1-5	NA	16	CASVPGTVYSNQPQHF	TGTGCCAGTGTACCCGGGACGGTCTATAGCAATCAGCCCCAGCATTTT
few	TRBV7-3	TRBJ2-7	TRBD1	15	CASSSHRGNPYEQYF	TGTGCCAGCAGCTCCCACAGGGGTAACCCCTACGAGCAGTACTTC
NA	TRBV7-9	TRBJ2-3	NA	15	CASSFNGESTDTQYF	TGTGCCAGCAGCTTTAACGGCGAGAGCACAGATACGCAGTATTTT
NA	TRBV24-1	TRBJ1-1	NA	14	CATRETGHDTEAFF	TGTGCCACCAGAGAGACAGGCCACGACACTGAAGCTTTCTTT
NA	TRBV6-6	TRBJ2-3	TRBD2	15	CASSYRRGATDTQYF	TGTGCCAGCAGTTACCGGCGGGGGGCTACAGATACGCAGTATTTT
few	TRBV7-9	TRBJ2-1	TRBD1	15	CASSSRDRVDNEQFF	TGTGCCAGCAGCTCCCGGGACAGGGTAGACAATGAGCAGTTCTTC
few	TRBV4-3	TRBJ2-2	TRBD1	15	CASSQDRGQGGELFF	TGCGCCAGCAGCCAGGACAGGGGGCAGGGCGGGGAGCTGTTTTTT
NA	TRBV5-1	TRBJ2-5	TRBD1	15	CASSRDRGQQETQYF	TGCGCCAGCAGCCGAGACAGGGGGCAGCAAGAGACCCAGTACTTC
many	TRBV20-1	TRBJ2-1	NA	14	CSASPMMTYNEQFF	TGCAGTGCTAGTCCCATGATGACCTACAATGAGCAGTTCTTC
NA	TRBV20-1	TRBJ2-7	NA	11	CSASRGYEQYF	TGCAGTGCTAGTAGGGGCTACGAGCAGTACTTC
NA	TRBV12-3/TRBV12-4	TRBJ1-3	NA	14	CASSLFPSGNTIYF	TGTGCCAGCAGTTTGTTTCCCTCTGGAAACACCATATATTTT
many	TRBV5-1	TRBJ2-3	TRBD2	16	CASSPGLAGATDTQYF	TGCGCCAGCAGCCCGGGACTAGCGGGGGCCACAGATACGCAGTATTTT
once	TRBV2	TRBJ1-5	TRBD1	13	CASRGQPDEPQHF	TGTGCCAGCAGGGGACAGCCAGACGAGCCCCAGCATTTT
few	TRBV7-9	TRBJ1-1	NA	12	CASSLAPAEAFF	TGTGCCAGCAGCTTGGCCCCAGCTGAAGCTTTCTTT
NA	TRBV9	TRBJ2-3	NA	14	CASSDLRGTDTQYF	TGTGCCAGCAGCGACTTAAGGGGAACAGATACGCAGTATTTT